The T cell receptor beta chain under discussion was sequenced for a study of T cell repertoires in aging, cancer and after chemotherapy. Turning to the study itself: Donor ages fell into six groups from 30 or younger up to 70 or older.

Rearranged V-D-J TRB sequences were amplified with a mixed TRB-A/B primer pool. Each CDR3 protein is one row after TCRdb ran MiXCR on the multiplex PCR reads. The sample yields 900 to 1,000 distinct CDR3 sequences, roughly 26% seen once. The germline CDR1 and CDR2 sequences are GTSNPN and SVGIG (reference sequence). J gave up 5 bases and V 2 bases, and 5 bases lay outside the gene matches. There are 14 residues in the CDR3. Peripheral blood genomic DNA, not sorted cells or RNA, was the template. The source is a human donor with a blood cancer. The sequencing sample was made of blood. The V call is TRBV30, the J call TRBJ2-5; 10 bases agree with TRBD2. CDR3 residues: CAWSKAGGRETQYF. The CDR3, as DNA: TGTGCCTGGAGTAAAGCGGGAGGGCGGGAGACCCAGTACTTC.